Listed below are T cell receptor beta chains from one sample, sequenced in a study of CD8 T cells in ankylosing spondylitis. TCRdb re-called the 5' RACE reads through MiXCR, storing one row per CDR3 protein. In the table there are 130,000 or so distinct CDR3 sequences, roughly an eighth of which are singletons. The sample comprised blood, either unsorted or a sorted T cell fraction (not recorded which). These receptors all stem from a female donor with ankylosing spondylitis or in good health (not recorded which). The CDR3 runs from the conserved cysteine through the conserved F or W. A D gene is named only where the DNA matches it firmly. Only some rows state a clone size, as once, few, many or a class for expanded clones.

V gene: TRBV20-1; D gene: TRBD2; J gene: TRBJ2-1; clone size: many; CDR3 protein: CSARLAVGFDNEQFF; CDR3 DNA: TGCAGTGCCAGACTAGCGGTCGGGTTTGACAATGAGCAGTTCTTC
V gene: TRBV5-1; D gene: TRBD1; J gene: TRBJ1-2; clone size: few; CDR3 protein: CASSPGQDGYTF; CDR3 DNA: TGCGCCAGCAGTCCCGGACAGGATGGCTACACCTTC
V gene: TRBV5-1; D gene: TRBD2; J gene: TRBJ2-2; clone size: few; CDR3 protein: CASSVAGNTGELFF; CDR3 DNA: TGCGCCAGCAGCGTAGCGGGGAACACCGGGGAGCTGTTTTTT
V gene: TRBV6-5; D gene: .; J gene: TRBJ2-2; clone size: .; CDR3 protein: CASVGGIGHTGELFF; CDR3 DNA: TGTGCCAGCGTTGGGGGGATTGGGCACACCGGGGAGCTGTTTTTT
V gene: TRBV20-1; D gene: TRBD2; J gene: TRBJ2-1; clone size: many; CDR3 protein: CSARPLREDDYNEQFF; CDR3 DNA: TGCAGTGCTAGACCCTTACGGGAGGACGACTACAATGAGCAGTTCTTC
V gene: TRBV5-1; D gene: .; J gene: TRBJ2-1; clone size: many; CDR3 protein: CASSSTGETEQFF; CDR3 DNA: TGCGCCAGCAGCTCGACAGGCGAAACTGAGCAGTTCTTC
V gene: TRBV5-1; D gene: .; J gene: TRBJ2-7; clone size: .; CDR3 protein: CASSLEGVVLYEQYF; CDR3 DNA: TGCGCCAGCAGCTTGGAGGGAGTCGTACTCTACGAGCAGTACTTC
V gene: TRBV11-2; D gene: TRBD2; J gene: TRBJ2-5; clone size: many; CDR3 protein: CASSLAGAKQETQYF; CDR3 DNA: TGTGCCAGCAGCCTAGCGGGAGCGAAACAAGAGACCCAGTACTTC
V gene: TRBV20-1; D gene: .; J gene: TRBJ2-7; clone size: many; CDR3 protein: CSARDRNGWTYEQYF; CDR3 DNA: TGCAGTGCTAGAGATCGGAACGGGTGGACCTACGAGCAGTACTTC
V gene: TRBV19; D gene: TRBD1; J gene: TRBJ2-5; clone size: few; CDR3 protein: CASRARGTETQYF; CDR3 DNA: TGTGCCAGTAGGGCCAGGGGGACGGAGACCCAGTACTTC
V gene: TRBV4-1; D gene: TRBD2; J gene: TRBJ2-5; clone size: many; CDR3 protein: CASSPRTSGKIQETQYF; CDR3 DNA: TGCGCCAGCAGCCCTAGGACTAGCGGCAAGATTCAAGAGACCCAGTACTTC
V gene: TRBV7-9; D gene: TRBD2; J gene: TRBJ2-5; clone size: many; CDR3 protein: CASSSLAGEETQYF; CDR3 DNA: TGTGCCAGCAGCTCACTAGCGGGGGAAGAGACCCAGTACTTC
V gene: TRBV29-1; D gene: TRBD2; J gene: TRBJ2-3; clone size: many; CDR3 protein: CSVDPEGRVLAGGEDTQYF; CDR3 DNA: TGCAGCGTTGATCCCGAGGGTCGGGTGCTAGCGGGAGGGGAGGATACGCAGTATTTT
V gene: TRBV6-1; D gene: .; J gene: TRBJ1-1; clone size: .; CDR3 protein: CASSRGVDTEAFF; CDR3 DNA: TGTGCCAGCAGTAGGGGGGTGGACACTGAAGCTTTCTTT
V gene: TRBV18; D gene: TRBD1; J gene: TRBJ1-2; clone size: few; CDR3 protein: CASSPQGTVYYGYTF; CDR3 DNA: TGTGCCAGCTCACCCCAAGGGACAGTTTACTATGGCTACACCTTC
V gene: TRBV16; D gene: .; J gene: TRBJ1-4; clone size: many; CDR3 protein: CASSQSRAATNEKLFF; CDR3 DNA: TGTGCCAGCAGCCAATCGAGGGCAGCAACTAATGAAAAACTGTTTTTT
V gene: TRBV6-2/TRBV6-3; D gene: TRBD2; J gene: TRBJ2-3; clone size: few; CDR3 protein: CASSTRREGPDTQYF; CDR3 DNA: TGTGCCAGCAGTACCCGACGGGAGGGCCCAGATACGCAGTATTTT
V gene: TRBV13; D gene: .; J gene: TRBJ2-2; clone size: many; CDR3 protein: CASSSLLGELFF; CDR3 DNA: TGTGCCAGCAGCTCCCTATTAGGGGAGCTGTTTTTT
V gene: TRBV5-1; D gene: .; J gene: TRBJ2-2; clone size: many; CDR3 protein: CASSLGQNTGELFF; CDR3 DNA: TGCGCCAGCAGCTTGGGACAGAACACCGGGGAGCTGTTTTTT
V gene: TRBV29-1; D gene: .; J gene: TRBJ2-1; clone size: many; CDR3 protein: CSAFIPFSNNEQFF; CDR3 DNA: TGCAGCGCCTTTATCCCCTTTAGCAACAATGAGCAGTTCTTC
V gene: TRBV10-2; D gene: .; J gene: TRBJ1-1; clone size: .; CDR3 protein: CASSEQGSTEAFF; CDR3 DNA: TGCGCCAGCAGTGAGCAGGGGAGCACTGAAGCTTTCTTT
V gene: TRBV5-5; D gene: TRBD1; J gene: TRBJ1-2; clone size: many; CDR3 protein: CASGPTGVGYGYTF; CDR3 DNA: TGTGCCAGCGGACCAACAGGGGTAGGCTATGGCTACACCTTC
V gene: TRBV7-4; D gene: TRBD2; J gene: TRBJ2-1; clone size: few; CDR3 protein: CASSLRGGRGNEQFF; CDR3 DNA: TGTGCCAGCAGCTTACGGGGGGGCCGGGGCAATGAGCAGTTCTTC
V gene: TRBV5-1; D gene: .; J gene: TRBJ2-2; clone size: many; CDR3 protein: CASSLVSNTGELFF; CDR3 DNA: TGCGCCAGCAGCTTGGTGTCCAACACCGGGGAGCTGTTTTTT
V gene: TRBV15; D gene: .; J gene: TRBJ1-6; clone size: many; CDR3 protein: CATSTGALLDSPLHF; CDR3 DNA: TGTGCCACCAGCACAGGGGCATTATTGGATTCACCCCTCCACTTT
V gene: TRBV28; D gene: .; J gene: TRBJ1-2; clone size: many; CDR3 protein: CASSFQGINYGYTF; CDR3 DNA: TGTGCCAGCAGTTTTCAGGGCATTAACTATGGCTACACCTTC
V gene: TRBV24-1; D gene: TRBD1; J gene: TRBJ2-1; clone size: many; CDR3 protein: CATSERDRAPAYNEQFF; CDR3 DNA: TGTGCCACCAGTGAGCGGGACAGGGCTCCGGCCTACAATGAGCAGTTCTTC
V gene: TRBV15; D gene: TRBD1; J gene: TRBJ1-2; clone size: many; CDR3 protein: CATSRWEDREEYGYTF; CDR3 DNA: TGTGCCACCAGCAGATGGGAGGACAGGGAGGAGTATGGCTACACCTTC
V gene: TRBV12-3/TRBV12-4; D gene: .; J gene: TRBJ2-7; clone size: many; CDR3 protein: CASSIGRTYEQYF; CDR3 DNA: TGTGCCAGCAGTATTGGAAGAACCTACGAGCAGTACTTC
V gene: TRBV30; D gene: .; J gene: TRBJ2-5; clone size: .; CDR3 protein: CAWSEGETQYF; CDR3 DNA: TGTGCCTGGAGTGAGGGGGAGACCCAGTACTTC
V gene: TRBV4-2; D gene: .; J gene: TRBJ1-5; clone size: many; CDR3 protein: CASSLDINQPQHF; CDR3 DNA: TGTGCCAGCAGCCTAGATATCAATCAGCCCCAGCATTTT